This record looks at one T cell receptor (beta chain) sequence and its context. The method was immunoSEQ multiplex PCR; TCRdb's version includes in-frame clones alone and lacks a portion of them. The sample includes about 2.3 million clones, 93% of them seen just once. This entry is derived from a study of shared clonotypes between healthy human individuals. Trimming pared 1 base from V and 2 bases from J, leaving 14 bases between. In germline, CDR1 is GTSNPN, CDR2 SVGIG (reference sequence). The CDR3 runs to 16 residues. The sequence derives from a man between 18 and 35 years old in good health. Some clones in this sample may be carry-over from other donors' samples. Sequenced sample: naive CD4+ T cells from PBMCs. Subset denoted: CD45RA+ positively selected. This chain joins TRBV30 and TRBJ1-4; possibly TRBD1 for D (6 bases). CDR3 DNA: TGTGCCTGGAGTGGGGGGCCGAGCTCTACTAATGAAAAACTGTTTTTT. It is translated as CAWSGGPSSTNEKLFF. Variable domain in full (rest from reference TRBV30 and TRBJ1-4): SQTIHQWPATLVQPVGSPLSLECTVEGTSNPNLYWYRQAAGRGLQLLFYSVGIGQISSEVPQNLSASRPQDRQFILSSKKLLLSDSGFYLCAWSGGPSSTNEKLFFGSGTQLSVL.